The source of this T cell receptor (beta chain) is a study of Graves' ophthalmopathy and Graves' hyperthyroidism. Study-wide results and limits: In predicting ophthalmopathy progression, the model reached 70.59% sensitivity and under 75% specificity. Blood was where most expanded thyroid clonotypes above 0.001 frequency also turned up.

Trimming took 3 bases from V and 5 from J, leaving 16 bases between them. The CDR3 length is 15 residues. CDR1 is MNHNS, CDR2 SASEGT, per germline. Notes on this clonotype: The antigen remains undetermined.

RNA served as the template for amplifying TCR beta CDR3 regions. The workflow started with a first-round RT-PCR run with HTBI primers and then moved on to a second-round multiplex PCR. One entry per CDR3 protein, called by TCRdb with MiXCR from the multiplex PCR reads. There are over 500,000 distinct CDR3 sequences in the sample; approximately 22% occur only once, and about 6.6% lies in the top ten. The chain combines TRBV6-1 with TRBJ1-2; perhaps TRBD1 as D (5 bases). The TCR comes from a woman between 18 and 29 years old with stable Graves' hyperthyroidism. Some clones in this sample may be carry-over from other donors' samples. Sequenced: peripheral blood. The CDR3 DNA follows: TGTGCCAGCAGTGACCGGGGCAGGCTTATTTATGGCTACACCTTC. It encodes CASSDRGRLIYGYTF.